The clone carrying this T cell receptor beta chain came up many times. Its antigen is unidentified. TCRdb passed the 5' RACE reads through MiXCR, listing each CDR3 protein once. This table holds about 23,000 distinct CDR3 sequences, 30% found once. CDR1 and CDR2 (germline): MGHDK, SYGVNS. The CDR3 consists of 13 residues. With 3 bases clipped from V and 11 bases from J, the junction kept 6 bases outside the gene matches. Notes on the study in general: Tumor-infiltrating Treg TCR alpha and beta sequences overlapped most with tumor naive CD4+ T cells, then blood naive.

Material for sequencing was tumor-infiltrating naive CD4+ T cells sorted from the breast tumor. Subset noted: naive CD4+ T cells, CD4+CD45RA+CD25-. The V gene is TRBV25-1, the J gene TRBJ2-1; 8 bases are shared with TRBD2. The TCR sequence derives from a female donor with breast cancer. The DNA of the CDR3 is TGTGCCAGCAGTGATACCCCGGGAGGGAAGCAGTTCTTC. Its protein product is CASSDTPGGKQFF. Together with reference TRBV25-1 and TRBJ2-1, the CDR3 gives the full variable domain: EADIYQTPRYLVIGTGKKITLECSQTMGHDKMYWYQQDPGMELHLIHYSYGVNSTEKGDLSSESTVSRIRTEHFPLTLESARPSHTSQYLCASSDTPGGKQFFGPGTRLTVL.